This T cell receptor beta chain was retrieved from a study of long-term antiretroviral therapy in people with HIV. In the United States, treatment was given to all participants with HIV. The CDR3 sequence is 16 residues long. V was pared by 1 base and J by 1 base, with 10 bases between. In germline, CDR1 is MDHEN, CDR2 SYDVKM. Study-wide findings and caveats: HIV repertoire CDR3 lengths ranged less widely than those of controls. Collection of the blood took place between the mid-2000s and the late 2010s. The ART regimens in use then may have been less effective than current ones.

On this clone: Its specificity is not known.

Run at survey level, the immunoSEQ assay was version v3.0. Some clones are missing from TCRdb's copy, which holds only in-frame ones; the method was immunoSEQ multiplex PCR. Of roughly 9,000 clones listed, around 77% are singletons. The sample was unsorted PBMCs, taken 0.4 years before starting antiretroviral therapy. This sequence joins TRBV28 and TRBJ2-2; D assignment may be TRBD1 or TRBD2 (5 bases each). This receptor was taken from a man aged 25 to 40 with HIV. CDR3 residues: CASSLSGRGNTGELFF. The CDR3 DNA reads TGTGCCAGCAGTTTATCGGGACGGGGGAACACCGGGGAGCTGTTTTTT.